The following is a T cell receptor beta chain sequence with its context. Its antigen is unidentified. TCRdb re-analysed the 5' RACE reads in MiXCR, keeping a single row per CDR3 protein. The sample consists of about 32,000 distinct CDR3 sequences, about 24% of them appearing once. Memory CD4+ T cells were sorted as CD4+CD45RO+CD25- cells. Study findings and constraints: The larger-cohort validation was restricted to a single TCR beta V-J rearrangement rather than whole repertoires. Tumor memory CD4+ T cell TCR gene usage was found to cluster with blood and lymph node memory CD4+ cells and with lymph node naive CD4+ cells. Tumor Treg TCRs overlapped most with tumor naive CD4+ cells.

The CDR3 runs 15 residues. V shed 7 bases, J shed 6 bases, and the junction held 11 bases outside the gene matches. The sample consisted of memory CD4+ T cells sorted from blood. This sample's subset: memory CD4+ T cells, CD4+CD45RO+CD25-. This sequence was found in a female donor with breast cancer. The chain uses TRBV12-3 or TRBV12-4 and TRBJ2-2, with 7 bases aligning to TRBD1. The CDR3 protein is CASTPGTVFSGELFF. The CDR3 DNA reads as TGTGCCAGCACCCCCGGGACAGTGTTTTCCGGGGAGCTGTTTTTT.